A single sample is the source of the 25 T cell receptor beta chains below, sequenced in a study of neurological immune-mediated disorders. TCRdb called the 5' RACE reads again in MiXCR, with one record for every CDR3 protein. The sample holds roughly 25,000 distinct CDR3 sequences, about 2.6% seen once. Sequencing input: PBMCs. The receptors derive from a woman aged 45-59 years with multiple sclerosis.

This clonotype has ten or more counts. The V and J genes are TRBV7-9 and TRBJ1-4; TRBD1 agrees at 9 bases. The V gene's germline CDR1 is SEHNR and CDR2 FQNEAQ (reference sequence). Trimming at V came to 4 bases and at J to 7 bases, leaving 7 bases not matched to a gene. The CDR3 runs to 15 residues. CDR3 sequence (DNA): TGTGCCAGCAGCTCGGACAGGGGTACGGTTGAAAAACTGTTTTTT. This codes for CASSSDRGTVEKLFF. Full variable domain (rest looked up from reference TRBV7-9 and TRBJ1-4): DTGVSQNPRHKITKRGQNVTFRCDPISEHNRLYWYRQTLGQGPEFLTYFQNEAQLEKSRLLSDRFSAERPKGSFSTLEIQRTEQGDSAMYLCASSSDRGTVEKLFFGSGTQLSVL.

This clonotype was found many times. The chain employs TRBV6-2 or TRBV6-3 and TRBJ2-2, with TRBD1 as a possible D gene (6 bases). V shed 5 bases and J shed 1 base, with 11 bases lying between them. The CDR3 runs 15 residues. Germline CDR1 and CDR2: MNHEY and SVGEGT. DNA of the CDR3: TGTGCCAGCAGTCTCCGGGACAAGAACACCGGGGAGCTGTTTTTT. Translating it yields CASSLRDKNTGELFF.

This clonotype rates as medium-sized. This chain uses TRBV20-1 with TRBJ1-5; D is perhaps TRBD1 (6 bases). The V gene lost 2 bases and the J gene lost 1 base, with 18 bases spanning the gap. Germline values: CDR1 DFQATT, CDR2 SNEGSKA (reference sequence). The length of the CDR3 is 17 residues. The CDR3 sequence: CSARPSYRALSNQPQHF. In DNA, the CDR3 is TGCAGTGCTAGACCAAGTTACAGGGCTTTGAGCAATCAGCCCCAGCATTTT.

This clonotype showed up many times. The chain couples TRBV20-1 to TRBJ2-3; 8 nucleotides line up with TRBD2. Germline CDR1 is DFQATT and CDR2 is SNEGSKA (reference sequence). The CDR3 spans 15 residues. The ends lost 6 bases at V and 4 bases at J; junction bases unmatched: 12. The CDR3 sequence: CSASGIAGLSDTQYF. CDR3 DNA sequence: TGCAGTGCGAGCGGTATAGCGGGGCTCTCAGATACGCAGTATTTT.

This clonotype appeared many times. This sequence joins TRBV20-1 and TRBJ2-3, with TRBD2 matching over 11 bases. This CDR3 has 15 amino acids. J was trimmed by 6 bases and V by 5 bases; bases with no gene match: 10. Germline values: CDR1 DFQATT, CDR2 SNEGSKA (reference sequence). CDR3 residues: CSAPGPSGGRDTQYF. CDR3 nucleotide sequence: TGCAGTGCTCCGGGTCCTAGCGGGGGGAGGGATACGCAGTATTTT.

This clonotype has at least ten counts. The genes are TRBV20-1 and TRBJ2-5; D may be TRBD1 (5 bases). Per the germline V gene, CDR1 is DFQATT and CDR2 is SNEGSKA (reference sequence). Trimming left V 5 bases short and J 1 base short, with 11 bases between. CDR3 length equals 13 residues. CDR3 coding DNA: TGCAGTGCTCCCTCGGACACCCAAGAGACCCAGTACTTC. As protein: CSAPSDTQETQYF.

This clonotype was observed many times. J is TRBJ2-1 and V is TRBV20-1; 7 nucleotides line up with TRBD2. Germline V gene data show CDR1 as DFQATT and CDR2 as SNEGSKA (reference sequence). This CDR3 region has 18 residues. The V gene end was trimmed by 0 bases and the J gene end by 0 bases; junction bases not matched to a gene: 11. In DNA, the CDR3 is TGCAGTGCTAGAGATCTCGCGCGGGGGAGGAGCTCCTACAATGAGCAGTTCTTC. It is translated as CSARDLARGRSSYNEQFF.

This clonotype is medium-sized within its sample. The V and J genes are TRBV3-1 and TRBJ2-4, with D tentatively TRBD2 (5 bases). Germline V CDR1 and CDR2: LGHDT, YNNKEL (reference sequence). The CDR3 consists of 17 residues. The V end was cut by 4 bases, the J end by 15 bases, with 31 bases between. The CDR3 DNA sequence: TGTGCCAGCAGCCTAACCAGTGCCCTTGGTCTAGCCCGTGGTTTGTACTTC. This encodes CASSLTSALGLARGLYF.

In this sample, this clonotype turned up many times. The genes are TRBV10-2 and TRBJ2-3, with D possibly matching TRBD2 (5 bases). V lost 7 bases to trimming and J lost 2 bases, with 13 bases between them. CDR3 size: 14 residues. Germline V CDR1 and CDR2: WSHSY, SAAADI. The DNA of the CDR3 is TGCGCCAGCACACCCGGGATCTCCACAGATACGCAGTATTTT. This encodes CASTPGISTDTQYF.

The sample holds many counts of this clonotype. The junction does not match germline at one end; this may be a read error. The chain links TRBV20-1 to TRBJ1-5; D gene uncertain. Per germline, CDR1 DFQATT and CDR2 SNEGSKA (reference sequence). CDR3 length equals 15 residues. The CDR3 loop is CSAREAGTINQPQNF. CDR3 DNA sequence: TGCAGTGCTAGAGAGGCAGGTACCATCAATCAGCCCCAGAATTTT.

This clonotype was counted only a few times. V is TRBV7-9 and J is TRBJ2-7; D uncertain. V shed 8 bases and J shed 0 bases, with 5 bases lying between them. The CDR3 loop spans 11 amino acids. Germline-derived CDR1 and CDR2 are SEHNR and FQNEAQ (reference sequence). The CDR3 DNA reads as TGTGCCAGCTCGGTCTCCTACGAGCAGTACTTC. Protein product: CASSVSYEQYF.

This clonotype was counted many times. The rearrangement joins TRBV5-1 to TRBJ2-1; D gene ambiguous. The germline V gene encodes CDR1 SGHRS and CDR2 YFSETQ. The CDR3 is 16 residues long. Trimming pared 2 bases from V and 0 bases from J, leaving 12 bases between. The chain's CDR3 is CASSLNVGSSYNEQFF. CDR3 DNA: TGCGCCAGCAGCTTAAACGTGGGAAGCTCCTACAATGAGCAGTTCTTC.

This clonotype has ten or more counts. The CDR3 reads CATQDQETQYF. The CDR3 DNA reads as TGTGCCACGCAGGACCAAGAGACCCAGTACTTC. The chain employs TRBV10-3 and TRBJ2-5; D ambiguous. Trimming removed 10 bases at V and 0 bases at J, with 6 bases between. CDR3 size: 11 residues. Germline V lookup: CDR1 ENHRY, CDR2 SYGVKD.

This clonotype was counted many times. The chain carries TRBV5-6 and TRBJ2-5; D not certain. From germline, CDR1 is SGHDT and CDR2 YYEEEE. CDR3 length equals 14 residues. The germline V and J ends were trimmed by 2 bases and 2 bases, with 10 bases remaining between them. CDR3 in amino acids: CASSFSNTQETQYF. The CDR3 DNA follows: TGTGCCAGCAGCTTTTCCAACACTCAAGAGACCCAGTACTTC.

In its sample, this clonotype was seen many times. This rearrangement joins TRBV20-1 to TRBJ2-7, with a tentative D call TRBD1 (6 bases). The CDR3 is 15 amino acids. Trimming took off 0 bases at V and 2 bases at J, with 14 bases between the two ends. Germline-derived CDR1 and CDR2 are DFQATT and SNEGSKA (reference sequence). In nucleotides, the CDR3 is TGCAGTGCTAGAGACTACAGGGTCCCTGCCTACGAGCAGTACTTC. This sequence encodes CSARDYRVPAYEQYF.

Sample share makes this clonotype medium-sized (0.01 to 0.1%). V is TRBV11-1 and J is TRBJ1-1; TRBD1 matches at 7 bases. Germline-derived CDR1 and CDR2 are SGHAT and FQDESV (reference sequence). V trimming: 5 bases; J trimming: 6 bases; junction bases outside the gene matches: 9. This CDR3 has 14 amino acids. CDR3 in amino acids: CASSKNRGGAEAFF. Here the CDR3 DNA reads TGTGCCAGCAGCAAAAACAGGGGTGGAGCTGAAGCTTTCTTT.

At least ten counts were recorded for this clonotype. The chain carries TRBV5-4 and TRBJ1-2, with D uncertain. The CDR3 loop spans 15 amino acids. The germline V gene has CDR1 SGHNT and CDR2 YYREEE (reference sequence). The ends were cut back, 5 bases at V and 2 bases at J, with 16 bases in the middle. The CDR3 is CASRPAVIMNYGYTF. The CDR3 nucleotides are TGTGCCAGCAGACCGGCGGTCATCATGAACTATGGCTACACCTTC. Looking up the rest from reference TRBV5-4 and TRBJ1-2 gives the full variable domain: ETGVTQSPTHLIKTRGQQVTLRCSSQSGHNTVSWYQQALGQGPQFIFQYYREEENGRGNFPPRFSGLQFPNYSSELNVNALELDDSALYLCASRPAVIMNYGYTFGSGTRLTVV.

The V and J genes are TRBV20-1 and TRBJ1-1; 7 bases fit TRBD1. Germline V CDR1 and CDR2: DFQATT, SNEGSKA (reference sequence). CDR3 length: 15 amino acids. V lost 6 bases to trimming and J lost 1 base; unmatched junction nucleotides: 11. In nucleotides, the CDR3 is TGCAGTGCCAGGCGAGGACAGGCCAAGAACACTGAAGCTTTCTTT. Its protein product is CSARRGQAKNTEAFF.

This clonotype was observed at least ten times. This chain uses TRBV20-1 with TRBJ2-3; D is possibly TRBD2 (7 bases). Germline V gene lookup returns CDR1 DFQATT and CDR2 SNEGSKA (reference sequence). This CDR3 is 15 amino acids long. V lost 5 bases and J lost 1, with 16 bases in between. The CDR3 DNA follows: TGCAGTGCTGGGGGGGCGGGAGCTGGCACAGATACGCAGTATTTT. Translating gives CSAGGAGAGTDTQYF.

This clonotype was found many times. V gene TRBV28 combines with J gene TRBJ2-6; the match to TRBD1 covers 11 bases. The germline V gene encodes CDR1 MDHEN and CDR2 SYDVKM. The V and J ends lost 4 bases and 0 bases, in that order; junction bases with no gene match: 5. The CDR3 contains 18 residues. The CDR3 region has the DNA TGTGCCAGCAGTTCCGGGGACAGGGGGTACTCTGGGGCCAACGTCCTGACTTTC. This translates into CASSSGDRGYSGANVLTF.

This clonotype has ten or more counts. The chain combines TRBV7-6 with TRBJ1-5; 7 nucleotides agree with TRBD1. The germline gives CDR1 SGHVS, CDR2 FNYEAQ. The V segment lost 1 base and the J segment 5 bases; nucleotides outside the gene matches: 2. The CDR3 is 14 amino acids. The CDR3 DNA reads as TGTGCCAGCAGCTTAGGGGACAGTGATCAGCCCCAGCATTTT. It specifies CASSLGDSDQPQHF.

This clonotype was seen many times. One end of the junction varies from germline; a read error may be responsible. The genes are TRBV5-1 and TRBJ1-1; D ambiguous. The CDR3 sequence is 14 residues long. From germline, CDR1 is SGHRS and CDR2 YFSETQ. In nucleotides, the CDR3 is TGCGCCAGCAGTTTGGATCGAGGTGGCACTGAAGCTTTCTTT. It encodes CASSLDRGGTEAFF.

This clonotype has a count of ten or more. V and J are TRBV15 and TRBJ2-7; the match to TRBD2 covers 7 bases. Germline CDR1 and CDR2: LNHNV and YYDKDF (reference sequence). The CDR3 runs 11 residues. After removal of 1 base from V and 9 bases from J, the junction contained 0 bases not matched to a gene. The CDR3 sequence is CATSRGEGQYF. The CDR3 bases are TGTGCCACCAGCAGAGGGGAGGGGCAGTACTTC. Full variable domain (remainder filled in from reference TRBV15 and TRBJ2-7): DAMVIQNPRYQVTQFGKPVTLSCSQTLNHNVMYWYQQKSSQAPKLLFHYYDKDFNNEADTPDNFQSRRPNTSFCFLDIRSPGLGDTAMYLCATSRGEGQYFGPGTRLTVT.

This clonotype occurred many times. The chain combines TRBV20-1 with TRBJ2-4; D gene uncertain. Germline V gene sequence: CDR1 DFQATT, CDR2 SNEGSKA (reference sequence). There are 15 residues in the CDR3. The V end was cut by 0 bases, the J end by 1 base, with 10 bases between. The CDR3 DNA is TGCAGTGCTAGAGATCTAAGTCTTGCCAAAAACATTCAGTACTTC. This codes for CSARDLSLAKNIQYF.

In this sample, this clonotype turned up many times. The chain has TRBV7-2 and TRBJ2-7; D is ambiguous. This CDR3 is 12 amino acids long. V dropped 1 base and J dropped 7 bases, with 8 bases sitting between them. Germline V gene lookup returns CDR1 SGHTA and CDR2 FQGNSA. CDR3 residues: CASSLVVSEQYF. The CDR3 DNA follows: TGTGCCAGCAGCTTAGTCGTAAGTGAGCAGTACTTC.